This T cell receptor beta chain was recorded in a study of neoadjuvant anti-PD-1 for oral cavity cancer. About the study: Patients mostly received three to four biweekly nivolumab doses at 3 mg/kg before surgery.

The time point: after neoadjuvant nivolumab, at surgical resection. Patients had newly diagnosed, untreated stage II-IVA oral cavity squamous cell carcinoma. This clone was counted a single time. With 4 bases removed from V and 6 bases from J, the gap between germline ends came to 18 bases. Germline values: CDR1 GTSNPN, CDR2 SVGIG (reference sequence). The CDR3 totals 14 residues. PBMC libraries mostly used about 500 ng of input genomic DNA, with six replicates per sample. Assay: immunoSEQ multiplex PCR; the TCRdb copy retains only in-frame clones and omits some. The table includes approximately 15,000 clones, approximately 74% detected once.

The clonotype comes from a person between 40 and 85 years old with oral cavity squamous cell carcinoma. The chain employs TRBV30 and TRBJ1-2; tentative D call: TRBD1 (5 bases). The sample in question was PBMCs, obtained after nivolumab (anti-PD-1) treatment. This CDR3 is CAWITGMGGDGYTF. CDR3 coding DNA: TGTGCCTGGATCACCGGCATGGGAGGGGATGGCTACACCTTC.